The clone carrying this T cell receptor (beta chain) is termed large. What it binds is not known. Trimming stripped 8 bases from V and 7 bases from J, with 6 bases between. Germline V gene data show CDR1 as MNHNS and CDR2 as SASEGT. The CDR3 runs to 11 residues. No patient had prior chemotherapy, radiotherapy or other malignancies, and all were node-negative on CT and PET/CT. The sample comes from a study of prognosis after radiotherapy for stage I lung cancer. The study amplified the TCR beta CDR3 region from genomic DNA. This amplification was carried out by two rounds of multiplex PCR. First-round PCR used primers specific to each TRBV and TRBJ gene. TCRdb reprocessed the multiplex PCR reads via MiXCR and lists one record per CDR3 protein. The sample contains roughly 14,000 distinct CDR3 sequences, roughly 27% of which appear only once. The study, taken as a whole, reports: Counted unique TCR clones declined after stereotactic body radiation therapy (median about 9,200 versus 6,500).

The clonotype comes from a donor older than 45 with non-small cell lung cancer. The sample here was PBMCs, taken before or after stereotactic body radiation therapy (not recorded which). The chain uses TRBV6-1 and TRBJ1-6; D not certain. For the CDR3, the DNA is TGTGCCAGCGGGGTGAATTCACCCCTCCACTTT. Translating gives CASGVNSPLHF.